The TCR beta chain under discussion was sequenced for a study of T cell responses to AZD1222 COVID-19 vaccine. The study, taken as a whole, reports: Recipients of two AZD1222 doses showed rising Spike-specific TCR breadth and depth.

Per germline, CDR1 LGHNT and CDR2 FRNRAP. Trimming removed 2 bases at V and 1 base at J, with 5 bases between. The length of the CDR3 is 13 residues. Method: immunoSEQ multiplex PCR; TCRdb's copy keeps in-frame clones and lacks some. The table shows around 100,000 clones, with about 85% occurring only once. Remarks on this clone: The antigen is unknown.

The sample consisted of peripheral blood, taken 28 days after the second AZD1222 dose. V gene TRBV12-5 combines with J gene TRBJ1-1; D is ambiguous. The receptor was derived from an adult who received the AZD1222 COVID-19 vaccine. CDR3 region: CASGLSSNTEAFF. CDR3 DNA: TGTGCTAGTGGTTTGAGTTCGAACACTGAAGCTTTCTTT.